This note documents a single T cell receptor (beta chain) sequence. Its antigen is unknown. No much larger clonotype is one base removed from it; base qualities were not supplied. The TCR beta CDR3 regions were amplified from RNA transcripts. The first round of RT-PCR for the TCR CDR3 was performed with the HTBI primer set and the Qiagen OneStep RT-PCR kit. The libraries were constructed in a second round of multiplex PCR and then size-selected and purified. Sequencing of the libraries was done on an Illumina HiSeq2000 using paired-end 100 bp reads. The study's own analysis went as follows. SOAPnuke was used to process the raw data, throwing out any read that contained adapters or uncalled bases, had a mean Phred below 15, or lacked an exact constant-primer or identifier match. High-quality paired reads were merged using COPE v1.2.5, and each unique nucleotide sequence was defined as a clonotype. Clonotypes were aligned to IMGT TRBV, TRBD and TRBJ reference segments using MiTCR v1.1. Only V-J combinations with frequency above 0.0001, covering 99.2% of repertoires, were analysed. The TCS score was defined as F50 (clonal expansion) divided by E x V (chaos), with BLOSUM62-based TCRdist calculated between CDR3 peptides within each V-J. Welch's t-statistics and random forest reduced several hundred V-J features to around 14, which were used in a naive Bayes classifier (R e1071). TCRdb reanalyzed the raw reads on its own, using fastp at Q25 for trimming and MiXCR for clone calling, and kept in-frame beta chains. Each entry merges the rows of one CDR3 protein and shows their most common DNA and genes. These V and J calls originate from TCRdb's pipeline instead of the authors' own analysis. The sample contains a few hundred thousand distinct CDR3 sequences, approximately 15% of them found a single time. 15% to 20% of the sample rests with the top ten.

The entry originates in a study of T cells in Graves' hyperthyroidism and ophthalmopathy (dated 2019 in TCRdb). Background on the whole study: Peripheral blood was sampled at the time of initial diagnosis, prior to any treatment. To identify distinguishing TCR V-J signatures, a discovery cohort of around 98 patients was used, comprising fewer than 45 with Graves' ophthalmopathy and around 60 with stable Graves' hyperthyroidism. The approximately 97 discovery patients were randomly divided into training and test sets at a 7:3 ratio. Following sampling, methimazole starting at 30 mg daily was given to hyperthyroidism patients, and high-dose intravenous methylprednisolone was given to ophthalmopathy patients. Whether ophthalmopathy could be predicted prospectively was tested in an independent validation cohort made up of about 18 hyperthyroidism patients plus 17 patients who later progressed to ophthalmopathy. Thyroid tissue and blood T-cell repertoires from several Graves' hyperthyroidism patients were also compared in the study. According to the paper, TCR Vbeta CDR3 sequencing was carried out on over 130 peripheral blood samples, which came from approximately 41 ophthalmopathy, under 85 hyperthyroidism and about 17 progressor patients. What the research found in general, with its limitations: A model built on a 13 V-J signature distinguished ophthalmopathy from stable hyperthyroidism, reaching 85% to 90% sensitivity and around 82% specificity in cross-validation and 80%/75% in testing. In validation, the model predicted progression to ophthalmopathy with about 71% sensitivity and approximately 74% specificity, a median of about 6.7 months before onset. Most expanded thyroid clonotypes (frequency above 0.001) were also found in blood, which suggests that blood repertoires may mirror thyroid immune responses. No statistical method was used to fix the sample size in advance, and group allocation was not hidden from the investigators.

The CDR3 has 12 amino acids, counting the end cysteine and phenylalanine. The only DNA kept is the CDR3, 36 bases in frame from the first base. CDR1 SGHNT and CDR2 YYREEE are derived from the germline V gene (reference sequence). The trim is 4 bases for V and 7 bases for J, with a gap of 9 bases between the germline ends. Stable Graves' hyperthyroidism was defined as no progression to ophthalmopathy during 18 months of follow-up. The hyperthyroidism patients were between 18 and 65 years old and newly diagnosed, with a disease duration of less than 2 months. The study excluded patients with uncontrolled infections, other autoimmune diseases, pregnancy or lactation. Diagnoses relied on clinical symptoms, serum thyroxine and TRAb, thyroid ultrasound and orbital computed tomography. PBMCs were separated from approximately 10 ml of fresh peripheral blood using Ficoll-Paque density gradient centrifugation. Total RNA was extracted with Trizol reagent, and quality was checked on an Agilent 2100 Bioanalyzer.

This TCR derives from a woman aged 18-30 years with Graves' hyperthyroidism. The chain couples TRBV5-4 to TRBJ2-1; the D gene assignment is ambiguous. Sequences were obtained from blood. The DNA sequence is as follows: TGTGCCAGCAGCACTGACTGGAATGAGCAGTTCTTC. Protein translation: CASSTDWNEQFF.